The 7 T cell receptor beta chains given below trace back to one sample, sequenced in a study of CD8 T cells in Susac syndrome. An amount of RNA that ranged from roughly 0.5 to 1 ug was reverse transcribed with random hexamers. TCRdb used MiXCR to reprocess the immunoSEQ multiplex PCR reads, holding one entry per CDR3 protein. The sample includes under 90,000 distinct CDR3 sequences, roughly 94% of them seen just once. Sequenced: CD8+ T cells from PBMCs. These TCRs come from a human donor with Susac syndrome.

V gene TRBV29-1 combines with J gene TRBJ2-2, with D possibly TRBD1 on 6 matching bases. V was cut by 3 bases and J by 3 bases, with 8 bases left in between. The CDR3 totals 13 residues. CDR1 and CDR2 (germline): SQVTM, ANQGSEA. CDR3 loop: CSVDRGYTGELFF. CDR3 sequence (DNA): TGCAGCGTTGATAGGGGGTACACCGGGGAGCTGTTTTTT.

The chain joins TRBV7-6 to TRBJ2-7, with 9 bases identical to TRBD1. In germline, CDR1 is SGHVS, CDR2 FNYEAQ. With V trimmed by 5 bases and J by 4 bases, 9 bases remained unmatched. There are 15 residues in the CDR3. As DNA, the CDR3 is TGTGCCAGCAGCCCAACCGGGACAGGGTTTTACGAGCAGTACTTC. It translates to CASSPTGTGFYEQYF.

This chain links TRBV4-1 with TRBJ2-7, with D perhaps matching TRBD2 (6 bases). Deletions cut 1 base from V and 5 bases from J, with 15 bases between. The CDR3 runs to 15 residues. Germline lookup yields CDR1 MGHRA and CDR2 YSYEKL. This chain's CDR3 is CASSQGQGGGDEQYF. The CDR3 DNA follows: TGCGCCAGCAGCCAAGGCCAGGGAGGTGGGGACGAGCAGTACTTC.

The chain carries TRBV19 and TRBJ2-2; D unresolved. Trimming took 5 bases from V and 0 from J, leaving 16 bases between them. Germline CDR1 reads LNHDA; CDR2 reads SQIVND (reference sequence). The CDR3 is made up of 17 amino acids. Here the CDR3 reads CASSDPPNSANTGELFF. The CDR3 bases are TGTGCCAGTAGTGACCCCCCGAACAGTGCGAACACCGGGGAGCTGTTTTTT.

The chain recombines TRBV20-1 with TRBJ1-1; TRBD1 is a possible D gene (6 bases). The germline V gene encodes CDR1 DFQATT and CDR2 SNEGSKA (reference sequence). The CDR3 runs to 17 residues. V was cut by 4 bases and J by 4 bases, with 25 bases left in between. CDR3 sequence: CSAKATGQLLTGTEAFF. The CDR3 DNA reads TGCAGTGCTAAAGCCACCGGACAGCTTCTCACGGGCACTGAAGCTTTCTTT.

The chain combines TRBV19 with TRBJ1-1; perhaps TRBD1 as D (5 bases). Between the trimmed V and J ends, which lost 10 bases and 3 bases, there was a span of 21 bases. CDR1 is LNHDA, CDR2 SQIVND, per germline (reference sequence). This CDR3 comprises 15 residues. CDR3 amino acids: CATRDTDSGHTEAFF. The CDR3 coding sequence is TGTGCCACACGCGACACAGATTCAGGGCACACTGAAGCTTTCTTT.

This chain joins TRBV24-1 and TRBJ2-5; D perhaps matches TRBD2 (6 bases). Trimming shortened V by 6 bases and J by 5 bases, and 12 bases separated the two germline ends. CDR3 length: 13 residues. CDR1 is KGHDR, CDR2 SFDVKD, per germline. CDR3 protein: CATSNLRGETQYF. The DNA for the CDR3 is TGTGCCACCAGTAACCTCCGGGGGGAGACCCAGTACTTC.